These 4 T cell receptor beta chains came from one sample sequenced in a study of T cells expressing NK-cell markers. With the 5' RACE reads reprocessed, TCRdb shows one record per CDR3 protein and no DNA. The listing contains about 180,000 distinct CDR3 sequences. The sequenced sample was blood T cells: a sorted CD56 or NKG2C T cell subset, CD4+ or CD8+ T cells, or bulk PBMC T cells (not recorded which). The source of these receptors is a man between 18 and 69 years old in good health.

The chain carries TRBV7-9 and TRBJ2-1. The germline CDR1 and CDR2 sequences are SEHNR and FQNEAQ (reference sequence). The CDR3 has 17 amino acids. The CDR3 loop is CASSSLRWGRTYNEQFF.

V gene TRBV28 combines with J gene TRBJ2-7; TCRdb's D call of TRBD1 is untestable without DNA. The germline V gene encodes CDR1 MDHEN and CDR2 SYDVKM. The length of the CDR3 is 16 residues. The CDR3 is CASSLPKDKSSYEQYF.

The chain couples TRBV10-3 to TRBJ2-3; checking the TCRdb D call of TRBD2 is not possible without DNA. The CDR3 sequence is 16 residues long. Looked up from germline, CDR1 is ENHRY and CDR2 is SYGVKD. CDR3 amino acids: CAISEPWRGVTDTQYF.

The chain recombines TRBV5-5 with TRBJ1-4. The CDR3 runs to 16 residues. Germline loops: CDR1 SGHKS, CDR2 YYEKEE (reference sequence). Here the CDR3 reads CASSFSRQRRVKNCFF.